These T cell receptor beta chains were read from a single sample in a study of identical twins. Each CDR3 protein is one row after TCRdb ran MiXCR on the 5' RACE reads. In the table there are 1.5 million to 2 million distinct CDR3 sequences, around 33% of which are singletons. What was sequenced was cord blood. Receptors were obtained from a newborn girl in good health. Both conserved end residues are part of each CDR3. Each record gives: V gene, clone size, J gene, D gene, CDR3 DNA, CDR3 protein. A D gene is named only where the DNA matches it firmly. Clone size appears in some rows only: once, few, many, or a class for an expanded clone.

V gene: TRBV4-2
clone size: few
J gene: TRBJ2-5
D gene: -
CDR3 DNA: TGTGCCAGCAGCCATCGGGGAGTCCAAGAGACCCAGTACTTC
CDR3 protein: CASSHRGVQETQYF

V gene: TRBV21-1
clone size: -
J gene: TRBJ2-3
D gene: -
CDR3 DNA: TGTGCCAGCAGCAAAGCTAGCGGGAGGGCCACAGATACGCAGTATTTT
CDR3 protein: CASSKASGRATDTQYF

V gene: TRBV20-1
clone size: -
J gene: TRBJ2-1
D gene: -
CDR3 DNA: TGCAGTGCTACTCCAGGGTCCTACGAGCAGTTCTTC
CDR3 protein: CSATPGSYEQFF

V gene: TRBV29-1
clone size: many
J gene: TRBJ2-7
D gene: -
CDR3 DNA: TGCAGCGTGAGTCTGACCAGCTCGGGAGAGCAGTACTTC
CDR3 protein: CSVSLTSSGEQYF

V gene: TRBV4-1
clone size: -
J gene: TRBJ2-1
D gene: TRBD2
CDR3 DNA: TGCGCCAGCGACCCTAGCGGGGTTACGAGCTCCTACAATGAGCAGTTCTTC
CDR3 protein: CASDPSGVTSSYNEQFF

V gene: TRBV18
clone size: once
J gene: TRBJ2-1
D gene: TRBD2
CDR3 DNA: TGTGCCAGCTCACAGCCCAGGGACTACGGGTTCGAGCAGTTCTTC
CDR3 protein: CASSQPRDYGFEQFF

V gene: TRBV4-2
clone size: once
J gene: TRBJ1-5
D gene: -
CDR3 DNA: TGTGCCAGCAGCCAAGATGGGGGGCACAATCAGCCCCAGCATTTT
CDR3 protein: CASSQDGGHNQPQHF

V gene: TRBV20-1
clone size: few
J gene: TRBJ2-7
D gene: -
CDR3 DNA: TGCAGTGCCAGGGGGGACTTCATAACTTCCTACGAGCAGTACTTC
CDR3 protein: CSARGDFITSYEQYF

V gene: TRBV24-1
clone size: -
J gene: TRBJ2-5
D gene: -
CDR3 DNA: TGTGCCACCAGTGATTTGGTTCAGGGAAGAGAGACCCAGTACTTC
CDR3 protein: CATSDLVQGRETQYF

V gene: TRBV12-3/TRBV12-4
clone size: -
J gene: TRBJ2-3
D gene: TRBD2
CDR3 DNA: TGTGCCAGCAGTTTGAGGAGCGGGAGTGGCACAGATACGCAGTATTTT
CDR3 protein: CASSLRSGSGTDTQYF

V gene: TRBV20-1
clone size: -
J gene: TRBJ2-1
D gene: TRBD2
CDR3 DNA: TGCAGTGCTAGAGAACTAGCGGGGCCGGGAAATGAGCAGTTCTTC
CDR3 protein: CSARELAGPGNEQFF

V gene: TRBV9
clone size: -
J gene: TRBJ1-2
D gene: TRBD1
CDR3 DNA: TGTGCCAGCAGCGTAGTTATTCAGGGGGGTAGCTATGGCTACACCTTC
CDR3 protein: CASSVVIQGGSYGYTF

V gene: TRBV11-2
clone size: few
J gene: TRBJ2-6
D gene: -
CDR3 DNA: TGTGCCAGCAGCTTAGTTAGCGGTAGCTCTGGGGCCAACGTCCTGACTTTC
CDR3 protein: CASSLVSGSSGANVLTF

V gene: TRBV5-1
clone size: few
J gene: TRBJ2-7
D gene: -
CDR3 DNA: TGCGCCAGCAGCTCCGAATTAGATTCCTACAATGAGCAGTACTTC
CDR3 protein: CASSSELDSYNEQYF

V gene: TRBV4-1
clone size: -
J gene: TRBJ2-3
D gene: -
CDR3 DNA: TGCGCCAGCAGCCAAGTCCGTGGGACGCAGTATTTT
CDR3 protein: CASSQVRGTQYF

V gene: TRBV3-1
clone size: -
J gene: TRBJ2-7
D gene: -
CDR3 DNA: TGTGCCAGCAGCCCTATCCATTCCTACGAGCAGTACTTC
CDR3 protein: CASSPIHSYEQYF

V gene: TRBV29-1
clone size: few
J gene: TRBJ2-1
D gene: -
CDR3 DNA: TGCAGCGTTGAAAAGTCCCGGAGTGAGCAGTTCTTC
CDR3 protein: CSVEKSRSEQFF

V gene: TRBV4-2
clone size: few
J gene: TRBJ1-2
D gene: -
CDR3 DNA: TGTGCCAGCAGCCAAGGGGACCTAACCTATGGCTACACCTTC
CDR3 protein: CASSQGDLTYGYTF

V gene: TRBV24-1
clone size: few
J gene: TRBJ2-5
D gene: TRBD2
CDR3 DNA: TGTGCCGTGGGGGGGGACGTTTACAATGAGCAGTACTTC
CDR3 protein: CAVGGDVYNEQYF

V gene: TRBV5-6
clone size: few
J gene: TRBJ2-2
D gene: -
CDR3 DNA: TGTGCCAGCAGCTTGGAGAGACTAGGAAGCACCGGGGAGCTGTTTTTT
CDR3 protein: CASSLERLGSTGELFF

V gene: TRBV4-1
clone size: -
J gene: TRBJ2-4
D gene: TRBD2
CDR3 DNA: TGCGCCAGCAGCCAAGTTCAAGCGGGAGCGGCCTTAGCCAAAAACATTCAGTACTTC
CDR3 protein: CASSQVQAGAALAKNIQYF

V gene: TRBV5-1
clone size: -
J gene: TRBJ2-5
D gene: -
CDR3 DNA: TGCGCCAGCAGCTTGGTTCGGACCTCGCAAGAGACCCAGTACTTC
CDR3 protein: CASSLVRTSQETQYF

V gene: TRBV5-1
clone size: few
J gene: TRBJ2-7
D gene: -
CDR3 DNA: TGCGCCAGCAGCTCTCCGCTAGCCTCTAATACCTCCTACGAGCAGTACTTC
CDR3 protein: CASSSPLASNTSYEQYF

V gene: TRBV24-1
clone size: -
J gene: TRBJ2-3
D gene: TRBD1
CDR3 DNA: TGTGCCACCAGTGATATGACAGGGGGCAGAGGAGATACGCAGTATTTT
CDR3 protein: CATSDMTGGRGDTQYF

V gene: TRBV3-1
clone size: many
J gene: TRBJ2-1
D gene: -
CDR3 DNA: TGTGCCAGCAGCCTTACTAGAACGCCATACAATGAGCAGTTCTTC
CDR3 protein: CASSLTRTPYNEQFF

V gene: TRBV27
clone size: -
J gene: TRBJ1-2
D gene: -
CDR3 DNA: TGTGCCAGCAGTTTAGGAACAGTAGAGGGGTATGGCTACACCTTC
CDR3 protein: CASSLGTVEGYGYTF

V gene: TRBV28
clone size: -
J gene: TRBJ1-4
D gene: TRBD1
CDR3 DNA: TGTGCCAGCAGTCCCTACCGCCGACCGGACAGGCTCAATGAAAAACTGTTTTTT
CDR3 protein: CASSPYRRPDRLNEKLFF

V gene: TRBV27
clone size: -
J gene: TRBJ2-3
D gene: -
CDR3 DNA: TGTGCCAGCAGTCCGGTTAAGGGGCGGACAGATACGCAGTATTTT
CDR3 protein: CASSPVKGRTDTQYF

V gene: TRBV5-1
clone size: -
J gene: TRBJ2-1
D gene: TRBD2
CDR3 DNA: TGCGCCAGCAGCGAGCGACTAGCGGGAGGGAACAATGAGCAGTTCTTC
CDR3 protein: CASSERLAGGNNEQFF

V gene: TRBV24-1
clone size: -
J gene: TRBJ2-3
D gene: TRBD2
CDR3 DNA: TGTGCCACCAGTATTAGCGGGGTCACAGATACGCAGTATTTT
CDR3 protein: CATSISGVTDTQYF

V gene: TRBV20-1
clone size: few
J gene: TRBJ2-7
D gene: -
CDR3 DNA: TGCAGTGGTGACTCCTACAATGAGCAGTACTTC
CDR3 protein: CSGDSYNEQYF

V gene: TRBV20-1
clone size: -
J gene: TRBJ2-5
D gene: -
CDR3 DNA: TGCAGTGCTATGGAGGGTTTACAAGAGACCCAGTACTTC
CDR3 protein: CSAMEGLQETQYF